This TCR beta chain was observed in a study of blood T cell repertoires in COVID-19. Study overall: Material from acute and convalescent COVID-19 was sourced from the United States, Italy and Spain. T cells, B-cell-depleted T cells, or PBMCs supplied cDNA or gDNA.

This CDR3 has 17 amino acids. Germline-derived CDR1 and CDR2 are LGHDT and YNNKEL (reference sequence). V was pared by 3 bases and J by 1 base, with 16 bases between. In the original processing: Scientists estimated how many nucleated cells there were by amplifying reference gene primers. Profiling relied on immunoSEQ multiplex PCR, and the TCRdb table lists in-frame clones only, not all of them. The V and J calls and clone size come from that table; D and trimming were worked out from the DNA. The sample has some 120,000 clones, 90% seen once. This sequence joins TRBV3-1 (or the pseudogene TRBV3-2) and TRBJ2-1; the D gene is possibly TRBD2 (6 bases). The clonotype was recovered from a man in his fifties or sixties with active COVID-19. The sequencing input was peripheral blood. CDR3 loop: CASSHILSGLSYNEQFF. As DNA, the CDR3 is TGTGCCAGCAGCCACATACTTAGCGGATTATCCTACAATGAGCAGTTCTTC.